The rows below give T cell receptor beta chains drawn from one sample of a study of T cells in narcolepsy. Profiled with immunoSEQ multiplex PCR; TCRdb holds only in-frame clones, not every one. This table has fewer than 30,000 clones, more than 80% appearing once. The sequenced sample was CD45RA- memory CD4+ T cells from PBMCs. The receptor set was obtained from a human donor with narcolepsy. Each CDR3 is given with its conserved first and last residue. A D gene is named only where the DNA matches it firmly. Clone size, where shown, is once, few, many, or a class for clones that have expanded.

j_call d_call clone_size v_call cdr3_aa cdr3_nt
TRBJ1-2 TRBD1 . TRBV6-1 CASSEIRGQNGEGYGYTF TGTGCCAGCAGTGAAATTAGGGGACAGAACGGGGAAGGCTATGGCTACACCTTC
TRBJ2-7 . . TRBV18 CASSDSSYEQYF TGTGCCAGCTCAGACAGCTCCTACGAGCAGTACTTC
TRBJ2-1 . . TRBV5-1 CASSLGGKGNEQFF TGCGCCAGCAGCTTGGGAGGGAAGGGCAATGAGCAGTTCTTC
TRBJ2-3 . . TRBV7-2 CASSLQIATDTQYF TGTGCCAGCAGCTTACAGATAGCCACGGATACGCAGTATTTT
TRBJ2-7 TRBD1 . TRBV7-8 CASSLEGQGYEQYF TGTGCCAGCAGCCTCGAGGGACAGGGCTACGAGCAGTACTTC
TRBJ1-5 . . TRBV30 CAWSGGLSNQPQHF TGTGCCTGGAGTGGGGGCCTTAGCAATCAGCCCCAGCATTTT
TRBJ2-7 TRBD2 . TRBV11-2 CASSLGLAASGMNEQYF TGTGCCAGCAGCTTAGGTCTAGCGGCTAGCGGGATGAACGAGCAGTACTTC
TRBJ2-5 TRBD2 once TRBV27 CASTEAGVGKTQYF TGTGCCAGCACCGAAGCGGGAGTCGGAAAGACCCAGTACTTC
TRBJ1-5 TRBD1 once TRBV7-9 CASSWGQANQPQHF TGTGCCAGCAGCTGGGGACAGGCTAATCAGCCCCAGCATTTT
TRBJ2-7 TRBD2 . TRBV28 CASSPSLSGRLRGQYF TGTGCCAGCAGTCCTTCCCTTAGCGGGAGGTTACGGGGGCAGTACTTC
TRBJ2-1 TRBD2 . TRBV19 CASSRTSGGSSNNEQFF TGTGCCAGTAGTAGGACTAGCGGGGGGAGTAGCAACAATGAGCAGTTCTTC
TRBJ2-1 . . TRBV28 CASRAATTGPYNEQFF TGTGCCAGCAGGGCGGCCACCACAGGCCCTTACAATGAGCAGTTCTTC
TRBJ1-3 . . TRBV18 CASSPGAQASGNTIYF TGTGCCAGCTCGCCCGGTGCTCAGGCGTCTGGAAACACCATATATTTT
TRBJ1-5 TRBD1 . TRBV2 CASRGQGNQPQHF TGTGCCAGCAGGGGACAGGGCAATCAGCCCCAGCATTTT
TRBJ2-5 . . TRBV9 CASSVVPSANAQYF TGTGCCAGCAGCGTAGTCCCTAGCGCGAATGCCCAGTACTTC
TRBJ2-3 . once TRBV27 CASSLKRTDTQYF TGTGCCAGCAGTCTTAAGCGGACAGATACGCAGTATTTT
TRBJ2-7 TRBD1 . TRBV15 CATSREPGQGYEQYF TGTGCCACCAGCAGAGAGCCGGGACAGGGCTACGAGCAGTACTTC
TRBJ1-2 . . TRBV2 CASSYNGGQLRYGYTF TGTGCCAGCAGTTACAACGGCGGACAGCTCCGCTATGGCTACACCTTC
TRBJ1-2 TRBD1 . TRBV19 CASSGGQGYGYTF TGTGCCAGTAGTGGGGGACAGGGCTATGGCTACACCTTC
TRBJ2-5 . . TRBV9 CASSVEPGQETQYF TGTGCCAGCAGCGTAGAGCCAGGTCAAGAGACCCAGTACTTC
TRBJ2-7 . . TRBV19 CASYYEQYF TGTGCCAGTTACTACGAGCAGTACTTC
TRBJ2-7 TRBD2 . TRBV7-2 CASSLGVTSGIGQYF TGTGCCAGCAGCTTAGGAGTGACTAGCGGTATTGGGCAGTACTTC
TRBJ2-7 TRBD2 . TRBV4-1 CASSQETSGRAVSYEQYF TGCGCCAGCAGCCAAGAAACTAGCGGGAGGGCCGTATCCTACGAGCAGTACTTC
TRBJ1-2 TRBD1 . TRBV4-2 CASSQPDRDNYGYTF TGTGCCAGCAGCCAACCCGACAGGGACAACTATGGCTACACCTTC
TRBJ2-1 TRBD1 . TRBV6-4 CASRGQGGSNEQFF TGTGCCAGCAGGGGACAGGGGGGCTCCAATGAGCAGTTCTTC
TRBJ2-7 . . TRBV27 CASSLLGLEREQYF TGTGCCAGCAGTTTACTGGGACTGGAGAGGGAGCAGTACTTC
TRBJ1-1 . . TRBV28 CASVSGFEGTKSEAFF TGTGCCAGCGTGAGTGGGTTTGAGGGAACAAAATCTGAAGCTTTCTTT
TRBJ1-5 . . TRBV7-2 CASSFADQPQHF TGTGCCAGCAGCTTCGCGGATCAGCCCCAGCATTTT
TRBJ2-5 TRBD2 . TRBV2 CASGPRGTSGGEQYF TGTGCCAGCGGGCCTCGGGGGACTAGCGGGGGGGAGCAGTACTTC
TRBJ2-3 . once TRBV28 CASSPSGRTQYF TGTGCCAGCAGCCCATCAGGGCGGACGCAGTATTTT
TRBJ2-5 TRBD1 . TRBV5-4 CASSPWTGKGETQYF TGTGCCAGCAGCCCCTGGACAGGGAAAGGGGAGACCCAGTACTTC
TRBJ1-1 . . TRBV20-1 CRGQGLEAFF TGCAGGGGTCAGGGATTAGAAGCTTTCTTT
TRBJ1-2 . few TRBV19 CASRHLNYGYTF TGTGCCAGCCGACACCTAAACTATGGCTACACCTTC
TRBJ1-1 TRBD1 . TRBV6-1 CASSDRRGRENTEAFF TGTGCCAGCAGTGATAGGAGGGGGCGGGAGAACACTGAAGCTTTCTTT
TRBJ2-3 . . TRBV30 CAWSLASGSTDTQYF TGTGCCTGGAGTCTGGCCAGCGGGAGCACAGATACGCAGTATTTT
TRBJ2-7 . once TRBV28 CASSLGHWWQYF TGTGCCAGCAGTTTAGGGCATTGGTGGCAGTACTTC
TRBJ2-6 TRBD2 . TRBV5-1 CASSSYSWGGVASSGANVLTF TGCGCCAGCAGCTCCTACTCCTGGGGGGGGGTAGCGAGCTCTGGGGCCAACGTCCTGACTTTC
TRBJ2-5 TRBD1 once TRBV27 CASSPGQGTNQETQYF TGTGCCAGCAGCCCGGGACAGGGAACGAACCAAGAGACCCAGTACTTC
TRBJ2-4 . . TRBV5-4 CASSVGQGMAKNIQYF TGTGCCAGCAGCGTGGGGCAGGGGATGGCCAAAAACATTCAGTACTTC
TRBJ2-5 . . TRBV2 CASSGPDRGSETQYF TGTGCCAGCAGTGGACCGGACAGAGGGAGTGAGACCCAGTACTTC
TRBJ1-2 TRBD1 . TRBV29-1 CSDDGQGASGYTF TGCAGTGATGATGGACAGGGGGCGTCGGGCTACACCTTC
TRBJ1-6 . few TRBV9 CASSVELVSPLHF TGTGCCAGCAGCGTAGAACTGGTTTCACCCCTCCACTTT
TRBJ2-3 . once TRBV19 CASSFGSAHRDTQYF TGTGCCAGTAGTTTCGGGTCCGCGCATAGAGATACGCAGTATTTT
TRBJ2-7 . once TRBV2 CASSESGFSYEQYF TGTGCCAGCAGTGAAAGCGGGTTCTCCTACGAGCAGTACTTC